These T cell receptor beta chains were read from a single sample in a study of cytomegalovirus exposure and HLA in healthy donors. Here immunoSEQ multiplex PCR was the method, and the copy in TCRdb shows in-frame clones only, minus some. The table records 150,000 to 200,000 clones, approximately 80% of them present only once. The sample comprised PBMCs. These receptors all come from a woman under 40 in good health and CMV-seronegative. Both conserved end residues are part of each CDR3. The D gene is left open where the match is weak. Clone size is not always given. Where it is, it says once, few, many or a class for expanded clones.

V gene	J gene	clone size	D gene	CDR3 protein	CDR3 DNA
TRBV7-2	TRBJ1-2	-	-	CASSLSGPVYGYTF	TGTGCCAGCAGCTTAAGCGGACCCGTCTATGGCTACACCTTC
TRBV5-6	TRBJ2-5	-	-	CASSPRAQETQYF	TGTGCCAGCAGCCCGAGGGCACAAGAGACCCAGTACTTC
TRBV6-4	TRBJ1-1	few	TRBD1	CASSKDQTGVITEAFF	TGTGCCAGCAGTAAGGATCAGACAGGGGTTATAACTGAAGCTTTCTTT
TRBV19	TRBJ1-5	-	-	CASSSPRGGNQPQHF	TGTGCCAGTAGTTCCCCCCGGGGGGGCAATCAGCCCCAGCATTTT
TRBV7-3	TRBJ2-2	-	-	CASSYGVGIAGELFF	TGTGCCAGCAGCTACGGGGTGGGGATCGCCGGGGAGCTGTTTTTT
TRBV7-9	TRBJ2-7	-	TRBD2	CASSLGEAGGPSEQYF	TGTGCCAGCAGCTTAGGGGAAGCGGGAGGGCCCTCAGAGCAGTACTTC
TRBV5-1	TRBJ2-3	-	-	CASSYSGGTDTQYF	TGCGCCAGCAGCTATAGCGGTGGGACAGATACGCAGTATTTT
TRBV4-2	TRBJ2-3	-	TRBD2	CASSQAVLTSLITDTQYF	TGTGCCAGCAGCCAAGCGGTGTTGACTAGCTTAATCACAGATACGCAGTATTTT
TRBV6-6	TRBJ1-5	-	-	CAVEGVEGNQPQHF	TGTGCCGTCGAGGGGGTTGAGGGCAATCAGCCCCAGCATTTT
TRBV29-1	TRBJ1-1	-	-	CSVIPGVNTEAFF	TGCAGCGTTATCCCGGGGGTGAACACTGAAGCTTTCTTT
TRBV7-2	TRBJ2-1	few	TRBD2	CASSWLAGAVGNEQFF	TGTGCCAGCAGCTGGCTAGCGGGAGCGGTAGGGAATGAGCAGTTCTTC
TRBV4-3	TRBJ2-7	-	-	CASSQGKPLAGYYEQYF	TGCGCCAGCAGCCAAGGGAAGCCTCTTGCGGGATACTACGAGCAGTACTTC
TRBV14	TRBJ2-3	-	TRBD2	CASSPWTSAFTDTQYF	TGTGCCAGCAGCCCCTGGACTAGCGCATTCACAGATACGCAGTATTTT
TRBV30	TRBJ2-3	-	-	CAFTGLTSTDTQYF	TGTGCCTTCACGGGTCTTACTAGCACAGATACGCAGTATTTT
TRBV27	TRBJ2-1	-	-	CASSFGAGSSYNEQFF	TGTGCCAGCAGTTTTGGGGCGGGGAGCTCCTACAATGAGCAGTTCTTC
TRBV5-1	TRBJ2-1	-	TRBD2	CASSSGTSNSRQFF	TGCGCCAGCAGCTCCGGGACTAGTAACTCCCGTCAGTTCTTC
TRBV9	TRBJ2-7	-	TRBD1	CASSVEGQGALYEQYF	TGTGCCAGCAGCGTAGAGGGACAGGGGGCGCTTTATGAGCAGTACTTC
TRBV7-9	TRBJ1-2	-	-	CASSLGAGPYGYTF	TGTGCCAGCAGCTTAGGGGCAGGGCCCTATGGCTACACCTTC
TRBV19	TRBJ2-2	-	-	CASLAGTGELFF	TGTGCCAGTCTGGCGGGAACCGGGGAGCTGTTTTTT
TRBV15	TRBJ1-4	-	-	CATSRAYEKLFF	TGTGCCACCAGCAGAGCATATGAAAAACTGTTTTTT
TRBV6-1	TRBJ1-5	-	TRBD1	CASSDPDRVYQPQHF	TGTGCCAGCAGTGACCCTGACAGGGTCTATCAGCCCCAGCATTTT
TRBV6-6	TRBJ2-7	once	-	CASSYSSEEQYF	TGTGCCAGCAGTTACTCATCGGAGGAGCAGTACTTC
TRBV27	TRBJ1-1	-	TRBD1	CASSSGQGIEAFF	TGTGCCAGCAGTTCCGGACAGGGGATTGAAGCTTTCTTT
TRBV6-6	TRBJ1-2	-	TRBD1	CASTHQGGGYTF	TGTGCCAGCACCCATCAGGGGGGCGGCTACACCTTC
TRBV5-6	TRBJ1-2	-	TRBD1	CASSLDRGRGYTF	TGTGCCAGCAGCTTGGACAGGGGCCGTGGCTACACCTTC
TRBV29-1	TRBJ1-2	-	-	CSVEDHSGFGEDYGYTF	TGCAGCGTTGAAGACCACTCCGGGTTCGGGGAGGACTATGGCTACACCTTC
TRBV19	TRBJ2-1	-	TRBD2	CASSPLRPSGDDEQFF	TGTGCCAGTAGTCCACTCCGTCCTAGCGGGGATGATGAGCAGTTCTTC
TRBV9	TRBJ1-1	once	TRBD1	CASSDRTGGNTEAFF	TGTGCCAGCAGCGACAGGACAGGTGGGAACACTGAAGCTTTCTTT
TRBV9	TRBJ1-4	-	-	CASSVGQGGEKLFF	TGTGCCAGCAGCGTAGGCCAGGGCGGTGAAAAACTGTTTTTT
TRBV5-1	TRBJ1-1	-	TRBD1	CASSETGDSEAFF	TGCGCCAGCAGCGAAACAGGGGACTCTGAAGCTTTCTTT
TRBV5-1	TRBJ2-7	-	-	CASSLDGGPYEQYF	TGCGCCAGCAGCTTGGACGGGGGTCCCTACGAGCAGTACTTC
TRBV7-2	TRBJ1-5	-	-	CASSWKGDFQPQHF	TGTGCCAGCAGCTGGAAGGGGGATTTTCAGCCCCAGCATTTT
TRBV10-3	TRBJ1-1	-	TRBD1	CAISEPGQGNTEAFF	TGTGCCATCAGTGAGCCAGGACAGGGTAACACTGAAGCTTTCTTT
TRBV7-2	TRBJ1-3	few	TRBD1	CASSFQLGTAGNTIYF	TGTGCCAGCAGCTTTCAGCTTGGGACAGCTGGAAACACCATATATTTT
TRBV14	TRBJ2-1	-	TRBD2	CASSPIAGSSYNEQFF	TGTGCCAGCAGCCCCATAGCGGGTAGCTCCTACAATGAGCAGTTCTTC
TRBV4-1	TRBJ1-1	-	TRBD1	CASSLDRGPGNTEAFF	TGCGCCAGCAGCCTAGACAGGGGGCCCGGGAACACTGAAGCTTTCTTT
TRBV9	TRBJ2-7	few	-	CASSVQQGYEQYF	TGTGCCAGCAGCGTCCAACAGGGCTACGAGCAGTACTTC